This T cell receptor (beta chain) was recovered during a study of tumor-infiltrating lymphocytes in localized non-small cell lung cancer. Concerning this clone: Its antigen is unknown.

TCRdb's copy holds only in-frame clones and misses some; the assay was immunoSEQ multiplex PCR. Of about 24,000 clones detected, under 75% appear once; the ten largest clones hold about 5.8%. Overall study results and limits: No T-cell fraction difference was seen between IM1 and IM2 tumors. TCR sequencing covered a subset of patients with enough tissue.

CDR1 and CDR2 (germline): SGHRS, YFSETQ. Trimming removed 3 bases from V and 2 bases from J, with 11 bases in between. This CDR3 region has 14 residues. The sequence came from a human donor with non-small cell lung cancer. V gene TRBV5-1 combines with J gene TRBJ1-2; possibly TRBD1 for D (5 bases). The sample comprised lung tumor tissue. CDR3 DNA sequence: TGCGCCAGCAGCTCACGGACACAAAACTATGGCTACACCTTC. Amino acids: CASSSRTQNYGYTF.